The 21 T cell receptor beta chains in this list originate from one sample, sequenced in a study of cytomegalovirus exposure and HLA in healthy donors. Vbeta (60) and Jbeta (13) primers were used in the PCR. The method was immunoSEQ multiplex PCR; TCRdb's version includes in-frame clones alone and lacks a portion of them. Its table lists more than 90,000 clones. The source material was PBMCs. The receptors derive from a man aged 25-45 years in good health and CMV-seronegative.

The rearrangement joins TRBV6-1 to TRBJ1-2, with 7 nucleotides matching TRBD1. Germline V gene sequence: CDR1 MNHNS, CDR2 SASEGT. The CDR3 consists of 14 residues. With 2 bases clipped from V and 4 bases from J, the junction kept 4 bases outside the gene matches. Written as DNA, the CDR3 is TGTGCCAGCAGTGAATTGGCAGGGGGCTATGGCTACACCTTC. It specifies CASSELAGGYGYTF.

The CDR3 sequence is CASSQDGGRTDTQYF. CDR3 in DNA: TGCGCCAGCAGCCAAGACGGGGGGCGGACAGATACGCAGTATTTT. This chain joins TRBV4-3 and TRBJ2-3, with a tentative D call TRBD2 (7 bases). The CDR3 is 15 amino acids. Trimming removed 0 bases from V and 3 bases from J, with 10 bases in between. CDR1 is LGHNA, CDR2 YSLEER, per germline.

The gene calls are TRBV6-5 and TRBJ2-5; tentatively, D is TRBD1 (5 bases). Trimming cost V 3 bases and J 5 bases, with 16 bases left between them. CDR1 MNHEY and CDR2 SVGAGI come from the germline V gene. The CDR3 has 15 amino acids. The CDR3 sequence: CASSYTKGLGETQYF. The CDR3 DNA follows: TGTGCCAGCAGTTATACCAAGGGGCTTGGGGAGACCCAGTACTTC.

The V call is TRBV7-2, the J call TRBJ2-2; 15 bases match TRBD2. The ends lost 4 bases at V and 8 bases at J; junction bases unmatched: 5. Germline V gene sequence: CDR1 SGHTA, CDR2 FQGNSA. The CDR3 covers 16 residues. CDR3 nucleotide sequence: TGTGCCAGCAGCTCCGGACTAGCGGGGGGGTTTGGGGAGCTGTTTTTT. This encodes CASSSGLAGGFGELFF.

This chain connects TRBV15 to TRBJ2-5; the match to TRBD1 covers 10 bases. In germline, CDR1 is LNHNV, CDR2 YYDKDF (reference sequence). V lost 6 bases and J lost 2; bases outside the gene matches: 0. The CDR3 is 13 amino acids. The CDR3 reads CATRDRGQETQYF. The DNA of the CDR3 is TGTGCCACCAGGGACAGGGGGCAAGAGACCCAGTACTTC.

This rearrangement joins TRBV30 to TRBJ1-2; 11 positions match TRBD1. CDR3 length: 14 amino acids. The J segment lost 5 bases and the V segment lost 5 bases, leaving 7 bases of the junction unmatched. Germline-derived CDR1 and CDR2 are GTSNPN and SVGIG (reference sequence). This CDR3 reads CAWGQGAKTYGYTF. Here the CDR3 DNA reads TGTGCCTGGGGACAGGGGGCGAAGACTTATGGCTACACCTTC.

CDR3 in DNA: TGTGCCAGCAGCTTACAGGGAACCAGCTCTGGAAACACCATATATTTT. This sequence encodes CASSLQGTSSGNTIYF. This chain uses TRBV7-9 with TRBJ1-3; a possible D gene is TRBD1 (5 bases). The CDR3 covers 16 residues. CDR1 and CDR2 from the germline V gene are SEHNR and FQNEAQ (reference sequence). The V and J ends lost 2 bases and 0 bases respectively, with 11 bases between them.

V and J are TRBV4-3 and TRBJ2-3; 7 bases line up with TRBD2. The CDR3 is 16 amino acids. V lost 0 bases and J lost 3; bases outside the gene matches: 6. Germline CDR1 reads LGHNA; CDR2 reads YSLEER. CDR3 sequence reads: CASSQDRGLQTDTQYF. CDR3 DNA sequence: TGCGCCAGCAGCCAAGATCGGGGACTACAGACAGATACGCAGTATTTT.

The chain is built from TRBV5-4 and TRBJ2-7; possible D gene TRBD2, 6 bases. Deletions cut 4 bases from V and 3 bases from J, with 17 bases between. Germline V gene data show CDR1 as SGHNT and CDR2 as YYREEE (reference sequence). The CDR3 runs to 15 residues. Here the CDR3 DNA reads TGTGCCAGCAGCGCCCTCGGGGGTGCCTTCTACGAGCAGTACTTC. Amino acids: CASSALGGAFYEQYF.

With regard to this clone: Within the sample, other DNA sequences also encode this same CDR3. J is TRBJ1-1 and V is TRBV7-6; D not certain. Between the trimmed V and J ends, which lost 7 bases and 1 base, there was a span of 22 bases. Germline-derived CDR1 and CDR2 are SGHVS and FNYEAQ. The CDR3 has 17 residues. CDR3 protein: CASIARTLPLWNTEAFF. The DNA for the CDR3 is TGTGCCAGCATCGCTAGAACTTTACCTCTCTGGAACACTGAAGCTTTCTTT.

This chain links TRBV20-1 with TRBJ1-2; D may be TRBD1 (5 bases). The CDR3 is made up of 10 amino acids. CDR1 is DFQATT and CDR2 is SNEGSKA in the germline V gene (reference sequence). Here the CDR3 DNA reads TGCATCGCGGGGGGGAATGGCTACACCTTC. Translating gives CIAGGNGYTF.

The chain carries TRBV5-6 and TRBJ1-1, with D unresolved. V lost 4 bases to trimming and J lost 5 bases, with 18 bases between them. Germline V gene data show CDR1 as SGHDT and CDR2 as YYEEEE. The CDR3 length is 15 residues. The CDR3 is CASSQWNIPGTEAFF. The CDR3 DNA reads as TGTGCCAGCAGCCAGTGGAACATTCCAGGAACTGAAGCTTTCTTT.

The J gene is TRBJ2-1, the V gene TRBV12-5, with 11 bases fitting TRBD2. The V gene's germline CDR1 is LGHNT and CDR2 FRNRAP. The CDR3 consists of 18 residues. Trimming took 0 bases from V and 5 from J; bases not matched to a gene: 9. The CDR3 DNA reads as TGTGCTAGTGGTTTGGTACGCTTTCCTAGCGGGGGGAACAATGAGCAGTTCTTC. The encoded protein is CASGLVRFPSGGNNEQFF.

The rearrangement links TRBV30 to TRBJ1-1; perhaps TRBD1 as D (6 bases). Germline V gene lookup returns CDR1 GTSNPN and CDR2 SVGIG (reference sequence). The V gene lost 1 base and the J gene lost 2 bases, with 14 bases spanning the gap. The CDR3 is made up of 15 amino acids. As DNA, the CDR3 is TGTGCCTGGAGTGCTTTTCCGGACAGCAACACTGAAGCTTTCTTT. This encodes CAWSAFPDSNTEAFF. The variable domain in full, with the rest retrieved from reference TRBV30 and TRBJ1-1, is SQTIHQWPATLVQPVGSPLSLECTVEGTSNPNLYWYRQAAGRGLQLLFYSVGIGQISSEVPQNLSASRPQDRQFILSSKKLLLSDSGFYLCAWSAFPDSNTEAFFGQGTRLTVV.

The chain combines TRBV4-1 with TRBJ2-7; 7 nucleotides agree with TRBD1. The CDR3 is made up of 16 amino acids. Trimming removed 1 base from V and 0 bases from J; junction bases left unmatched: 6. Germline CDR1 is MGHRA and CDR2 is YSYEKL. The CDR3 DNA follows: TGCGCCAGCAGCCAAGTTGACAGGGCCCTCTCCTACGAGCAGTACTTC. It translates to CASSQVDRALSYEQYF.

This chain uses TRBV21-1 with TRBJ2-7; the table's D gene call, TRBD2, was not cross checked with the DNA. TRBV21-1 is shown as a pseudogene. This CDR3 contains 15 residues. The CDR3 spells CASSKKAREGGEQYF. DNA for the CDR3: TGTGCCAGCAGCAAAAAAGCCAGGGAGGGTGGCGAGCAGTACTTC.

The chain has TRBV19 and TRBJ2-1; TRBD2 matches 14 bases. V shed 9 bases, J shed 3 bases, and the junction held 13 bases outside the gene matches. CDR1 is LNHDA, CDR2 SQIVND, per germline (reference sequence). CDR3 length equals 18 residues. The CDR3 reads CASHMGTSGGVNYNEQFF. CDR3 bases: TGTGCCAGCCACATGGGGACTAGCGGGGGAGTCAACTACAATGAGCAGTTCTTC.

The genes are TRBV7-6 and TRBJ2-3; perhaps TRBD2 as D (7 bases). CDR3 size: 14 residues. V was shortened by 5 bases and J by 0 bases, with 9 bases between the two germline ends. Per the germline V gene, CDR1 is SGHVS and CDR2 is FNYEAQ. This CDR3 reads CASSRGGSTDTQYF. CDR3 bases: TGTGCCAGCAGCAGGGGGGGGAGCACAGATACGCAGTATTTT.

The CDR3 protein is CASSQNLPEKYF. In nucleotides, the CDR3 is TGTGCCAGCAGCCAAAACCTTCCGGAGAAGTACTTC. The gene calls are TRBV7-8 and TRBJ2-7; D is uncertain. Trimming pared 5 bases from V and 11 bases from J, leaving 16 bases between. The CDR3 is 12 amino acids. Per germline, CDR1 SGHVS and CDR2 FQNEAQ.

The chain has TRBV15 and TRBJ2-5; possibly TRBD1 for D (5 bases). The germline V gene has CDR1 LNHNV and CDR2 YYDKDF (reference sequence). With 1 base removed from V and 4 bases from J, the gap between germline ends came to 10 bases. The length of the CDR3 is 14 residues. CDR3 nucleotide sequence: TGTGCCACCAGCAGAGGGAGCAGGGTAGAGACCCAGTACTTC. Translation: CATSRGSRVETQYF.

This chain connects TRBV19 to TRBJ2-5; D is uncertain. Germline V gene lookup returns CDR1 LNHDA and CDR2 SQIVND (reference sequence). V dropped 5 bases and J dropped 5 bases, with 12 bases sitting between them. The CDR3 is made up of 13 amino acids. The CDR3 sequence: CASSPHPEETQYF. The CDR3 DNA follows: TGTGCCAGTAGTCCGCATCCCGAGGAGACCCAGTACTTC.